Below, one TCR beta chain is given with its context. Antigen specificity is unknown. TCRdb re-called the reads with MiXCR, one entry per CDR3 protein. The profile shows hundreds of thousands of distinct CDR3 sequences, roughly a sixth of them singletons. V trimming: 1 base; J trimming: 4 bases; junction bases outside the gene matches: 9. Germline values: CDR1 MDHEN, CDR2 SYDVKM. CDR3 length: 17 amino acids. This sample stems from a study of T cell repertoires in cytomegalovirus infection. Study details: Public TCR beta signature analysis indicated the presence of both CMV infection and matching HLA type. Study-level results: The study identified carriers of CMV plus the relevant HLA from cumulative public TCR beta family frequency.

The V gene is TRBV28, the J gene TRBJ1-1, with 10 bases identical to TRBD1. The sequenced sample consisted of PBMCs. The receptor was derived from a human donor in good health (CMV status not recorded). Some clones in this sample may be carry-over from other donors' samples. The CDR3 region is CASSLSGTGVGSTEAFF. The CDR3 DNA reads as TGTGCCAGCAGTTTATCCGGGACAGGGGTGGGGAGCACTGAAGCTTTCTTT.